The clone carrying this T cell receptor beta chain was seen many times. These data originate in a study of T cells in Graves' hyperthyroidism and ophthalmopathy. Using RNA transcripts as the source, TCR beta CDR3 regions were amplified. Carried out on the TCR CDR3, a first-round RT-PCR used the HTBI primer set. TCRdb processed the multiplex PCR reads anew with MiXCR; each CDR3 protein has one entry. Here the sample spans some 420,000 distinct CDR3 sequences, roughly 13% being singletons. This CDR3 has 13 amino acids. Germline V gives CDR1 SQVTM, CDR2 ANQGSEA. The chain recombines TRBV29-1 with TRBJ2-1; the D call may be TRBD1 or TRBD2 (6 bases each). The receptor comes from a woman aged 18 to 35 with Graves' hyperthyroidism. The specimen sequenced was blood. DNA for the CDR3: TGCAGTTACCTAAGGGGGAGGATGGATGAGCAGTTCTTC. Translating gives CSYLRGRMDEQFF.